These 7 T cell receptor beta chains share one sample of origin, sequenced in a study of T cell responses to AZD1222 COVID-19 vaccine. Profiled with immunoSEQ multiplex PCR; TCRdb holds only in-frame clones, not every one. The sample includes tens of thousands of clones, approximately 84% of them seen just once. The sample was peripheral blood, taken on day 0 of AZD1222 vaccination. The source is an adult in good health.

CDR3 nucleotides: TGTGCCAGCTCCCCCGGGACAGGGAGCTCTAACTATGGCTACACCTTC. It translates to CASSPGTGSSNYGYTF. The chain is built from TRBV18 and TRBJ1-2; 9 positions agree with TRBD1. Unmatched junction bases numbered 8, after V lost 6 bases and J lost 0 bases. This CDR3 region has 16 residues. The germline CDR1 and CDR2 sequences are KGHSH and LQKENI.

The chain couples TRBV5-4 to TRBJ1-2, with TRBD1 matching over 10 bases. With 0 bases clipped from V and 5 bases from J, the junction kept 4 bases outside the gene matches. The CDR3 is made up of 15 amino acids. Per the germline V gene, CDR1 is SGHNT and CDR2 is YYREEE (reference sequence). In nucleotides, the CDR3 is TGTGCCAGCAGCTTGGGCCGGGACAGGGGATATGGCTACACCTTC. Translating it yields CASSLGRDRGYGYTF.

The V call is TRBV27, the J call TRBJ1-5; D unclear. Trimming took off 2 bases at V and 1 base at J, with 9 bases between the two ends. The CDR3 is made up of 15 amino acids. Germline V gene lookup returns CDR1 MNHEY and CDR2 SMNVEV (reference sequence). Here the CDR3 DNA reads TGTGCCAGCAGTTTAGAGGGAATGAGCAATCAGCCCCAGCATTTT. Translating gives CASSLEGMSNQPQHF.

The J gene is TRBJ2-1, the V gene TRBV29-1; possible D gene TRBD2, 5 bases. The CDR3 runs 14 residues. V was shortened by 4 bases and J by 7 bases, with 17 bases between the two germline ends. Germline V gene sequence: CDR1 SQVTM, CDR2 ANQGSEA. Written as DNA, the CDR3 is TGCAGCGTTGCGCTAGATGGTAGCGTGAATGAGCAGTTCTTC. This sequence encodes CSVALDGSVNEQFF.

The chain employs TRBV7-9 and TRBJ2-7; either TRBD1 or TRBD2 may supply D (5 bases each). The CDR3 runs to 16 residues. Trimming shortened V by 5 bases and J by 0 bases, and 17 bases separated the two germline ends. Germline V CDR1 and CDR2: SEHNR, FQNEAQ (reference sequence). The CDR3: CASSEIRDGFSYEQYF. CDR3 bases: TGTGCCAGCAGCGAGATCCGGGACGGATTCTCCTACGAGCAGTACTTC.

This chain joins TRBV6-1 and TRBJ2-5; possibly TRBD1 for D (6 bases). With 1 base removed from V and 12 bases from J, the gap between germline ends came to 9 bases. CDR1 MNHNS and CDR2 SASEGT come from the germline V gene. The CDR3 is 11 residues long. The CDR3: CASSEDRVEYF. The CDR3, as DNA: TGTGCCAGCAGTGAAGACAGGGTGGAGTACTTC.

This clone was detected once. This rearrangement joins TRBV19 to TRBJ2-1, with a possible D match to TRBD2 (5 bases). The ends were cut back, 0 bases at V and 4 bases at J, with 7 bases in the middle. Germline V gene data show CDR1 as LNHDA and CDR2 as SQIVND (reference sequence). This CDR3 has 14 amino acids. CDR3 residues: CASSIDTGYNEQFF. CDR3 coding DNA: TGTGCCAGTAGTATAGATACGGGATACAATGAGCAGTTCTTC.